This T cell receptor (beta chain) was observed in a study of blood T cell repertoires in COVID-19. V dropped 6 bases and J dropped 0 bases, with 11 bases sitting between them. The germline V gene has CDR1 ENHRY and CDR2 SYGVKD. The CDR3 has 14 residues. How the authors handled the data: Amplification from reference gene primers served as the basis for estimated nucleated cell counts. The repertoire was sequenced with immunoSEQ multiplex PCR; TCRdb's copy has only in-frame clones and lacks some. The V and J calls and clone size were taken over from that table, and D and trimming were inferred from the DNA. The sample shows hundreds of thousands of clones, nearly 90% of them seen only once.

The V and J genes are TRBV10-3 and TRBJ1-2; no firm D call. The receptor was derived from a woman aged 30 to 39 who had recovered from COVID-19. The sample taken for sequencing was PBMCs or T cells enriched from blood (not recorded which). The CDR3 loop reads CAISAGDPNYGYTF. The DNA for the CDR3 is TGTGCCATCAGCGCGGGAGACCCTAACTATGGCTACACCTTC.